Here is one TCR beta chain with its context. These data belong to a study of blood T cell repertoires in COVID-19. Per the germline V gene, CDR1 is SGHRS and CDR2 is YFSETQ. The CDR3 consists of 12 residues. The junction had 4 bases not matched to a gene; V was cut back by 4 bases and J by 7 bases. The assay was immunoSEQ multiplex PCR, and TCRdb's table has in-frame clones only and misses some. The data contain tens of thousands of clones, 70% to 85% of them singletons. Material for sequencing was peripheral blood. The TCR sequence derives from a man aged 65-85 years with acute or convalescent COVID-19. The chain employs TRBV5-1 and TRBJ1-2; 7 positions agree with TRBD1. CDR3: CASSQTGSGYTF. CDR3 DNA: TGCGCCAGCAGCCAGACAGGGAGTGGCTACACCTTC. The full variable domain, with the rest looked up from reference TRBV5-1 and TRBJ1-2, is KAGVTQTPRYLIKTRGQQVTLSCSPISGHRSVSWYQQTPGQGLQFLFEYFSETQRNKGNFPGRFSGRQFSNSRSEMNVSTLELGDSALYLCASSQTGSGYTFGSGTRLTVV.